This T cell receptor (beta chain) is drawn from a study of blood T cell repertoires in COVID-19. Some clones are missing from TCRdb's copy, which holds only in-frame ones; the method was immunoSEQ multiplex PCR. The sample has 270,000 or so clones; roughly 90% are singletons. Germline-derived CDR1 and CDR2 are MNHNY and SVGAGI (reference sequence). This CDR3 is built from 15 residues. V was clipped by 7 bases and J by 8 bases, with 22 bases between them. V usage is TRBV6-6 and J usage is TRBJ2-3; D gene uncertain. The source of this sequence is a woman aged 25 to 45 with active or convalescent COVID-19. Sequenced input: peripheral blood. CDR3 bases: TGTGCCAGCAAGAAAGCGCTTAGTCGGAAACTTACGCAGTATTTT. Amino acids: CASKKALSRKLTQYF.